This TCR beta chain appears in the sequencing data of a study of T cells in Graves' hyperthyroidism and ophthalmopathy. At the level of the study: Blood was drawn when the patient was first diagnosed and still untreated.

TCR beta CDR3 regions were amplified from RNA. Primed by the HTBI set, a first-round RT-PCR was run on the TCR CDR3. TCRdb independently ran MiXCR on the multiplex PCR reads; one entry per CDR3 protein. The sample lists around 290,000 distinct CDR3 sequences, about an eighth occurring once. This clonotype was counted a few times. From germline, CDR1 is SNHLY and CDR2 FYNNEI. V dropped 4 bases and J dropped 4 bases, with 15 bases sitting between them. The CDR3 is 15 amino acids. The clonotype originates from a woman aged 40 to 50 with Graves' hyperthyroidism. This chain joins TRBV2 and TRBJ2-3; tentative D call: TRBD2 (6 bases). Sequencing was carried out using blood. The CDR3 protein is CASSVGGVRADTQYF. Here the CDR3 DNA reads TGTGCCAGCAGTGTTGGCGGGGTTCGGGCAGATACGCAGTATTTT. Looking up the rest from reference TRBV2 and TRBJ2-3 gives the full variable domain: EPEVTQTPSHQVTQMGQEVILRCVPISNHLYFYWYRQILGQKVEFLVSFYNNEISEKSEIFDDQFSVERPDGSNFTLKIRSTKLEDSAMYFCASSVGGVRADTQYFGPGTRLTVL.